This TCR beta chain came from a study of T cell repertoires in cytomegalovirus infection. Study in general: Shared public TCR beta signatures pointed to both CMV infection and a matching HLA type. Whole-study results and caveats: Summed public TCR beta family frequency identified CMV carriers bearing the relevant HLA. CMV-specific TCR beta clonotypes restricted by HLA-C were the ones dominating the ex vivo response.

Trimming left V 2 bases short and J 2 bases short, with 8 bases between. Germline-derived CDR1 and CDR2 are SGHTA and FQGNSA. This CDR3 contains 14 residues. This clonotype was seen repeatedly, ten times or more. The antigen is unknown. TCRdb independently ran MiXCR on the reads; one entry per CDR3 protein. The data contain 150,000 to 200,000 distinct CDR3 sequences, 13% to 15% of them seen just once; the ten biggest clones take up roughly 30%. The sequencing sample was made of PBMCs. The clonotype comes from a human donor in good health (CMV status not recorded). Some clones in this sample may be carry-over from other donors' samples. This chain uses TRBV7-2 with TRBJ2-3, with D unclear. The CDR3 DNA is TGTGCCAGCAGCTTACAACAATTCACAGATACGCAGTATTTT. Translated: CASSLQQFTDTQYF. Full variable domain (rest looked up from reference TRBV7-2 and TRBJ2-3): GAGVSQSPSNKVTEKGKDVELRCDPISGHTALYWYRQSLGQGLEFLIYFQGNSAPDKSGLPSDRFSAERTGGSVSTLTIQRTQQEDSAVYLCASSLQQFTDTQYFGPGTRLTVL.